The clone carrying this TCR beta chain was seen just once. What it binds is not known. Other DNA sequences in the same sample also yield this CDR3. This record belongs to a study of OX40 agonist ivuxolimab in advanced cancers. Looking at the study overall: Each dose-escalation patient presented with hepatocellular carcinoma, melanoma, renal cell or head and neck cancer. Points from the study as a whole: Clonal expansion by week 6 occurred in CD4+ and CD8+ blood T cells (at 0.1 to 3.0 mg/kg).

The V gene lost 2 bases and the J gene lost 4 bases, with 6 bases spanning the gap. Germline CDR1 DFQATT, CDR2 SNEGSKA (reference sequence). This CDR3 is built from 11 residues. The protocol was immunoSEQ multiplex PCR, while the TCRdb copy is restricted to in-frame clones and leaves out a portion. This table has about 93,000 clones, roughly 94% appearing once. The starting material was CD4+ or CD8+ T cells sorted from blood, obtained in a trial of the OX40 agonist ivuxolimab. The clonotype originates from an adult with an advanced solid tumor such as melanoma, head and neck, liver or kidney cancer. This rearrangement joins TRBV20-1 to TRBJ2-7; tentatively, D is TRBD2 (5 bases). CDR3: CSARRGYEQYF. The CDR3 bases are TGCAGTGCTAGAAGAGGGTACGAGCAGTACTTC.